This TCR beta chain was recorded in a study of T cells after yellow fever vaccination. Study results and caveats: Overall, a small share of clonotypes was seen in both CD4 and CD8 compartments. Contaminants from the bulk population, in the form of abundant clonotypes, could be found in FACS-sorted repertoires. Subsequent booster samples again held most clones from primary vaccination (roughly 95% CD4, 88% CD8).

In regard to this clonotype: Its target is unknown. Mismatch with germline at one junction end may stem from a read error.

They built TCR cDNA with 5'RACE template switching, a step that put in a universal primer site and UMIs. TCRdb fed the 5' RACE reads into MiXCR, producing one record per CDR3 protein. The repertoire holds about 130,000 distinct CDR3 sequences, with around 9.8% as singletons. This TCR derives from a man between 18 and 35 years old who received the YFV17D yellow fever vaccine. The material was CD8+ T cells sorted from PBMCs, obtained on the day of the yellow fever booster vaccination.

This chain's CDR3 is CASSTRPSEF. The CDR3 nucleotides are TGTGCCAGCAGCACCCGTCCCAGTGAGTTC. The chain carries TRBV7-4 and TRBJ2-5; D uncertain. Germline lookup yields CDR1 SGHVT and CDR2 SQSDAQ. There are 10 residues in the CDR3.